These T cell receptor beta chains were read from a single sample in a study of T cell responses to AZD1222 COVID-19 vaccine. Produced via immunoSEQ multiplex PCR; TCRdb's table is partial and in-frame only. In the table there are about 130,000 clones, over 85% of which are singletons. This material consisted of peripheral blood, taken on day 0 of AZD1222 vaccination. The source is an adult in good health. Both conserved end residues are part of each CDR3. D genes are given only for firm matches. A row's size may be missing; if present it is once, few, many or a size class.

V gene	D gene	J gene	clone size	CDR3 DNA	CDR3 protein
TRBV6-6	TRBD2	TRBJ2-7	NA	TGTGCCAGCAGAACCTCTAGCGGGAGCCGGTACGAGCAGTACTTC	CASRTSSGSRYEQYF
TRBV4-3	TRBD1	TRBJ2-1	NA	TGCGCCAGCAGCCTTTACAGGGGGCGCGGCAATGAGCAGTTCTTC	CASSLYRGRGNEQFF
TRBV28	TRBD1	TRBJ2-3	NA	TGTGCCAGCAGTTTAATCGGGACAGGGTTTACGGATACGCAGTATTTT	CASSLIGTGFTDTQYF
TRBV7-9	NA	TRBJ2-1	NA	TGTGCCAGCAGCTCGATGGGTTGGGACAACCAGGGCAATGAGCAGTTCTTC	CASSSMGWDNQGNEQFF
TRBV5-1	NA	TRBJ2-3	NA	TGCGCCAGCAGTAGAACGGGAGCATTTACAGATACGCAGTATTTT	CASSRTGAFTDTQYF
TRBV29-1	NA	TRBJ1-1	NA	TGCAGCGTTGTGGAGCACCTTAACACTGAAGCTTTCTTT	CSVVEHLNTEAFF
TRBV7-8	TRBD1	TRBJ1-2	NA	TGTGCCATAGGGACAGGGCAAGACTATGGCTACACCTTC	CAIGTGQDYGYTF
TRBV14	TRBD1	TRBJ1-6	NA	TGTGCCAGCAGCCGAGCCGTGGGACAGGGGTTAAGTTCACCCCTCCACTTT	CASSRAVGQGLSSPLHF
TRBV2	TRBD1	TRBJ1-1	NA	TGTGCCAGCATGGGACAGGGGAACACTGAAGCTTTCTTT	CASMGQGNTEAFF
TRBV18	NA	TRBJ1-1	NA	TGTGCCAGCTCACCAAGGGGGGAGGTCGGAGCTTTCTTT	CASSPRGEVGAFF
TRBV7-2	NA	TRBJ1-1	NA	TGTGCCAGCTGCTTAGACCGGGGGACTGAAGCTTTCTTT	CASCLDRGTEAFF
TRBV10-3	NA	TRBJ1-1	NA	TGTGCCATCAGCCCGAGTTCGGGGGGGGAGAACACTGAAGCTTTCTTT	CAISPSSGGENTEAFF
TRBV11-2	NA	TRBJ1-6	NA	TGTGCCAGCACCCAAACAGGGAAATATAATTCACCCCTCCACTTT	CASTQTGKYNSPLHF
TRBV12-3/TRBV12-4	NA	TRBJ2-3	once	TGTGCCAGCCTCCCAAAACACACAGATACGCAGTATTTT	CASLPKHTDTQYF
TRBV20-1	NA	TRBJ1-5	NA	TGCAGTGCTAGTGCTAAAACAAACAGGGTCGGCAATCAGCCCCAGCATTTT	CSASAKTNRVGNQPQHF
TRBV28	NA	TRBJ1-4	NA	TGTGCCAGCAGTTTAGGGGGACAAGGTGAAAAACTGTTTTTT	CASSLGGQGEKLFF
TRBV19	TRBD1	TRBJ2-7	medium-sized	TGTGCCAGTAGTGGCCCCGGGACAGCCTACGAGCAGTACTTC	CASSGPGTAYEQYF
TRBV5-6	NA	TRBJ1-4	NA	TGTGCCAGCAGCTTCTTGGGGTCAGAGGGAGGGGAAGAAAAACTGTTTTTT	CASSFLGSEGGEEKLFF
TRBV19	NA	TRBJ2-1	NA	TGTGCCAGTAGTATAGGCCTGGCGGAGCAGTTCTTC	CASSIGLAEQFF
TRBV5-1	NA	TRBJ1-2	NA	TGCGCCAGCAGCTTGTCGGAGTACTATGGCTACACCTTC	CASSLSEYYGYTF
TRBV6-2/TRBV6-3	NA	TRBJ2-5	NA	TGTGCCAGCAGCCCCGGTGGGGTGAGAGAGACCCAGTACTTC	CASSPGGVRETQYF
TRBV9	NA	TRBJ2-1	NA	TGTGCCAGCAGCGGGATCAGTCTAGACTACAATGAGCAGTTCTTC	CASSGISLDYNEQFF
TRBV24-1	NA	TRBJ1-2	NA	TGTGCCACCAGTGATTTGCTGGGGACAATCTATGGCTACACCTTC	CATSDLLGTIYGYTF
TRBV7-3	NA	TRBJ1-1	NA	TGTGCCAGCAGTCTTAGTTCAGGGAGCACTGAAGCTTTCTTT	CASSLSSGSTEAFF
TRBV24-1	NA	TRBJ1-2	NA	TGTGCCACCAGTCCTAACGACAGCAACTACACCTTC	CATSPNDSNYTF
TRBV11-1	TRBD1	TRBJ2-7	NA	TGTGCCAGCAGCCGGGACAGGGGCCACGAGCAGTACTTC	CASSRDRGHEQYF
TRBV6-5	NA	TRBJ2-2	NA	TGTGCCAGCGGCAGGGGCACCGGGGAGCTGTTTTTT	CASGRGTGELFF